Shown below are 16 T cell receptor beta chains from a single sample sequenced in a study of Ad26.COV2.S vaccination and SARS-CoV-2 variants. Regarding treatment: 19 received Ad26.COV2.S at low or high dose, single or two shots; several received placebo; per-sample allocation not given. Each sample was drawn 63 days after the first injection (of vaccine or placebo). Clones were read by immunoSEQ multiplex PCR, and TCRdb kept only the in-frame ones, dropping some. The sample yields 500,000 or so clones, 87% seen once. The material sequenced was peripheral blood, taken in a trial of Ad26.COV2.S vaccine versus placebo. The receptors here all came from a person between 18 and 65 years old who received the Ad26.COV2.S COVID-19 vaccine or a placebo.

About this clone: One end of the junction is discordant with germline, which a read error may explain. The chain uses TRBV7-8 and TRBJ2-7; 10 nucleotides align to TRBD2. This CDR3 is 16 amino acids long. CDR1 and CDR2 from the germline V gene are SGHVS and FQNEAQ. CDR3 coding DNA: TGTGCCAACAGCAAATCCCCTAGCGGGGGACCCTACGAGCAGTACTTC. Its protein product is CANSKSPSGGPYEQYF.

J is TRBJ2-1 and V is TRBV7-2; D possibly matches TRBD1 or TRBD2 (6 bases each). V lost 8 bases to trimming and J lost 7 bases, with 24 bases between them. This CDR3 has 16 amino acids. Germline CDR1 reads SGHTA; CDR2 reads FQGNSA. The CDR3 coding sequence is TGTGCCAGCCGTCTCTCGGGGGCGGGGACCCATAATGAGCAGTTCTTC. Protein: CASRLSGAGTHNEQFF.

The rearrangement joins TRBV7-2 to TRBJ2-1; 9 bases are shared with TRBD2. The V segment lost 5 bases and the J segment 7 bases; nucleotides outside the gene matches: 12. Germline V gene sequence: CDR1 SGHTA, CDR2 FQGNSA. The CDR3 totals 16 residues. Written as DNA, the CDR3 is TGTGCCAGCAGCCCTATAGCGGGAGCGACTAATAATGAGCAGTTCTTC. Translating it yields CASSPIAGATNNEQFF. Full variable domain (rest looked up from reference TRBV7-2 and TRBJ2-1): GAGVSQSPSNKVTEKGKDVELRCDPISGHTALYWYRQSLGQGLEFLIYFQGNSAPDKSGLPSDRFSAERTGGSVSTLTIQRTQQEDSAVYLCASSPIAGATNNEQFFGPGTRLTVL.

The V and J genes are TRBV7-2 and TRBJ1-2, with 7 bases identical to TRBD1. Germline V gene lookup returns CDR1 SGHTA and CDR2 FQGNSA. The CDR3 runs to 15 residues. The junction had 12 bases not matched to a gene; V was cut back by 5 bases and J by 6 bases. The CDR3 coding sequence is TGTGCCAGCAGCCTCAGACAGGGAGGAGGCGATGGCTACACCTTC. Translation: CASSLRQGGGDGYTF. Looking up the rest from reference TRBV7-2 and TRBJ1-2 gives the full variable domain: GAGVSQSPSNKVTEKGKDVELRCDPISGHTALYWYRQSLGQGLEFLIYFQGNSAPDKSGLPSDRFSAERTGGSVSTLTIQRTQQEDSAVYLCASSLRQGGGDGYTFGSGTRLTVV.

The chain employs TRBV5-1 and TRBJ2-2, with a tentative D call TRBD2 (6 bases). The V gene lost 4 bases and the J gene lost 4 bases, with 14 bases spanning the gap. Germline CDR1 reads SGHRS; CDR2 reads YFSETQ. The CDR3 loop spans 15 amino acids. The CDR3 reads CASSPWGDSTGELFF. CDR3 bases: TGCGCCAGCAGCCCTTGGGGGGATAGCACCGGGGAGCTGTTTTTT.

J is TRBJ1-1 and V is TRBV30; D ambiguous. This CDR3 contains 10 residues. The germline CDR1 and CDR2 sequences are GTSNPN and SVGIG (reference sequence). The V and J ends lost 0 bases and 8 bases respectively, with 4 bases between them. In nucleotides, the CDR3 is TGTGCCTGGAGTGTTCGGGAAGCTTTCTTT. It is translated as CAWSVREAFF.

The rearrangement links TRBV30 to TRBJ2-7; D is unclear. CDR1 and CDR2 (germline): GTSNPN, SVGIG (reference sequence). Trimming took off 3 bases at V and 5 bases at J, with 17 bases between the two ends. The CDR3 is made up of 14 amino acids. The CDR3 DNA sequence: TGTGCCTGGAGGCCATGGGGTATCCATAACGAGCAGTACTTC. Translating gives CAWRPWGIHNEQYF. The whole variable domain, remainder taken from reference TRBV30 and TRBJ2-7, is SQTIHQWPATLVQPVGSPLSLECTVEGTSNPNLYWYRQAAGRGLQLLFYSVGIGQISSEVPQNLSASRPQDRQFILSSKKLLLSDSGFYLCAWRPWGIHNEQYFGPGTRLTVT.

This clone has just one count. J is TRBJ1-4 and V is TRBV27; D perhaps matches TRBD1 (6 bases). Per germline, CDR1 MNHEY and CDR2 SMNVEV (reference sequence). The CDR3 consists of 13 residues. V lost 6 bases, J lost 8 bases, and 13 bases lay in between. CDR3 residues: CASRTWGGEKLFF. CDR3 nucleotides: TGTGCCAGCAGGACCTGGGGGGGCGAAAAACTGTTTTTT. The full variable domain, with the rest looked up from reference TRBV27 and TRBJ1-4, is EAQVTQNPRYLITVTGKKLTVTCSQNMNHEYMSWYRQDPGLGLRQIYYSMNVEVTDKGDVPEGYKVSRKEKRNFPLILESPSPNQTSLYFCASRTWGGEKLFFGSGTQLSVL.

CDR3 bases: TGTGCCAGTACCGACTTCCCCAGAACCGGGGAGCTGTTTTTT. Amino acids: CASTDFPRTGELFF. This rearrangement joins TRBV19 to TRBJ2-2; no definite D call. V was clipped by 7 bases and J by 5 bases, with 14 bases between them. This CDR3 contains 14 residues. Germline V gene lookup returns CDR1 LNHDA and CDR2 SQIVND (reference sequence).

The rearrangement uses TRBV5-1 and TRBJ2-5, with 7 positions matching TRBD1. This CDR3 comprises 15 residues. The germline CDR1 and CDR2 sequences are SGHRS and YFSETQ. V trimming: 0 bases; J trimming: 3 bases; junction bases outside the gene matches: 5. CDR3 nucleotide sequence: TGCGCCAGCAGCTTGGCCGAGGGGGCAAAAGAGACCCAGTACTTC. The encoded protein is CASSLAEGAKETQYF.

J is TRBJ2-7 and V is TRBV5-4; 14 positions agree with TRBD2. Germline values: CDR1 SGHNT, CDR2 YYREEE (reference sequence). This CDR3 spans 16 amino acids. With 4 bases clipped from V and 3 bases from J, the junction kept 6 bases outside the gene matches. The CDR3 sequence: CASSGGLAGGGYEQYF. For the CDR3, the DNA is TGTGCCAGCAGCGGCGGACTAGCGGGAGGAGGCTACGAGCAGTACTTC.

The chain recombines TRBV18 with TRBJ2-5; TRBD1 is a possible D gene (5 bases). CDR1 and CDR2 (germline): KGHSH, LQKENI. Trimming removed 3 bases from V and 5 bases from J, with 16 bases in between. CDR3 length equals 15 residues. The CDR3: CASSPNGADPETQYF. The CDR3 DNA sequence: TGTGCCAGCTCACCTAATGGGGCAGACCCCGAGACCCAGTACTTC.

The chain employs TRBV28 and TRBJ2-7; 8 positions match TRBD2. Germline V gene lookup returns CDR1 MDHEN and CDR2 SYDVKM. This CDR3 is built from 15 residues. V lost 10 bases to trimming and J lost 5 bases; unmatched junction nucleotides: 16. Here the CDR3 reads CATGGGWFLPNEQYF. The CDR3 nucleotides are TGTGCCACCGGGGGGGGGTGGTTCCTCCCAAACGAGCAGTACTTC. Based on the CDR3 plus reference TRBV28 and TRBJ2-7, the full variable domain is DVKVTQSSRYLVKRTGEKVFLECVQDMDHENMFWYRQDPGLGLRLIYFSYDVKMKEKGDIPEGYSVSREKKERFSLILESASTNQTSMYLCATGGGWFLPNEQYFGPGTRLTVT.

This clone has only one observation. The chain couples TRBV28 to TRBJ1-2, with D unclear. The ends were cut back, 6 bases at V and 0 bases at J, with 11 bases in the middle. This CDR3 region has 14 residues. Germline V gene data show CDR1 as MDHEN and CDR2 as SYDVKM. This CDR3 is CASSPLKANYGYTF. For the CDR3, the DNA is TGTGCCAGCAGCCCTTTGAAAGCTAACTATGGCTACACCTTC.

This chain connects TRBV20-1 to TRBJ2-5; D uncertain. The CDR3 sequence is 11 residues long. V was clipped by 5 bases and J by 5 bases, with 9 bases between them. Germline V gene lookup returns CDR1 DFQATT and CDR2 SNEGSKA (reference sequence). In nucleotides, the CDR3 is TGCAGTGCTGTCTTAAGCGAGACCCAGTACTTC. Translated, it gives CSAVLSETQYF.

The chain carries TRBV3-1 (or the pseudogene TRBV3-2) and TRBJ2-7, with TRBD1 matching 9 bases. V lost 1 base, J lost 3 bases, and 4 bases stayed unmatched. CDR1 is LGHDT and CDR2 is YNNKEL in the germline V gene (reference sequence). This CDR3 is 15 amino acids long. The CDR3 nucleotides read TGTGCCAGCAGCCAAGGCCCGGGACAGGGCTACGAGCAGTACTTC. The encoded protein is CASSQGPGQGYEQYF.